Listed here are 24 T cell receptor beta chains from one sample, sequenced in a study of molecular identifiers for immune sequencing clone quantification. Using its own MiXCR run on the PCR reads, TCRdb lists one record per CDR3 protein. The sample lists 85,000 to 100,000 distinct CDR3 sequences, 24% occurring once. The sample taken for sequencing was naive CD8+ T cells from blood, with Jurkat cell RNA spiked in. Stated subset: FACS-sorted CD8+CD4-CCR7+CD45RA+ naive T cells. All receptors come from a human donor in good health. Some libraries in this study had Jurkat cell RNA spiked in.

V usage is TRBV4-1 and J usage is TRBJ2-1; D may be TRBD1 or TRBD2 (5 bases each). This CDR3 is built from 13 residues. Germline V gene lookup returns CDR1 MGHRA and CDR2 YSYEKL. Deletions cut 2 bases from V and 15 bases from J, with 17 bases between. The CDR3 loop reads CASSQFPGPGGFF. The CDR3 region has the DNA TGCGCCAGCAGCCAATTTCCGGGACCTGGGGGGTTCTTC.

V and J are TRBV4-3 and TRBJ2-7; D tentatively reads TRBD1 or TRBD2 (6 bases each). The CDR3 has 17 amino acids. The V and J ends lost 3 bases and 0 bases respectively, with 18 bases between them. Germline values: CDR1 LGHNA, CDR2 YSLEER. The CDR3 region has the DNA TGCGCCAGCAGCCACCAATGGGTAGGGGGGAGCTCCTACGAGCAGTACTTC. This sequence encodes CASSHQWVGGSSYEQYF.

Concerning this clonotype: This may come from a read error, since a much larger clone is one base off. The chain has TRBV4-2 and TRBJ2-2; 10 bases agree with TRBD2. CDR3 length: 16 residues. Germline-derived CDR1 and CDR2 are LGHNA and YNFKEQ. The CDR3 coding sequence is TGTACCAGCAGACGAGAGCGGGAGGGCCGGGTCGGGGAGCTGTTTTTT. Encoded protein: CTSRREREGRVGELFF.

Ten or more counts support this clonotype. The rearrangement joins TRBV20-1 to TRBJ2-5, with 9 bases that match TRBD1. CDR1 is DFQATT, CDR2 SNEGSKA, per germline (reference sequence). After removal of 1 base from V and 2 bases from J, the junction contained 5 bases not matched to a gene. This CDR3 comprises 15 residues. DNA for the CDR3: TGCAGTGCTAGAGTAGCCGGACAGGGGCAAGAGACCCAGTACTTC. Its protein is CSARVAGQGQETQYF.

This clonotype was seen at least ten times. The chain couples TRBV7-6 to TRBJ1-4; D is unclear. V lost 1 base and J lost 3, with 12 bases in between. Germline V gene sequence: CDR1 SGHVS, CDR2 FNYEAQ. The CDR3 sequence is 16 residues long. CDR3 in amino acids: CASSLDLGRSNEKLFF. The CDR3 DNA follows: TGTGCCAGCAGCTTAGACCTGGGCCGATCTAATGAAAAACTGTTTTTT.

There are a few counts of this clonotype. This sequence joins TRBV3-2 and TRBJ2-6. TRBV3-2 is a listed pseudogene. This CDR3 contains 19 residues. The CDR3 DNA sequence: TGTGCCAGCAGCCCGCAAGGTCGTGGCACCTGGAAGGGGGCCAACGTCCTGACTTTC. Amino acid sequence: CASSPQGRGTWKGANVLTF.

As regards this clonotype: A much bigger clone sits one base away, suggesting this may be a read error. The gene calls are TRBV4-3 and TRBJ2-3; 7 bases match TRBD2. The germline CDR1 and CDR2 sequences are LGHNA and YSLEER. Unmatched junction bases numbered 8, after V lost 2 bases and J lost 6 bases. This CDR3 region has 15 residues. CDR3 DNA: TGCGCCAGCAGCCAACATCGGGGAGGGCAGGATACGCAGTATTTT. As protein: CASSQHRGGQDTQYF.

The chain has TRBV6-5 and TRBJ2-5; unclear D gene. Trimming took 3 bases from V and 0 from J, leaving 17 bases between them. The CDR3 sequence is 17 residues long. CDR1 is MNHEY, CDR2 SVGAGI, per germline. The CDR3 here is CASSYHSPPEYQETQYF. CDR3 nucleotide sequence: TGTGCCAGCAGTTATCATTCCCCTCCCGAGTACCAAGAGACCCAGTACTTC.

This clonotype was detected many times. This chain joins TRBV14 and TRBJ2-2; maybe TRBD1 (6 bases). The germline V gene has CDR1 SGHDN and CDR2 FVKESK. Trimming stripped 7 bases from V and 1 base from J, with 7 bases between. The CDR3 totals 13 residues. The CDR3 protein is CASNRENTGELFF. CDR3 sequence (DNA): TGTGCCAGCAACAGGGAGAACACCGGGGAGCTGTTTTTT. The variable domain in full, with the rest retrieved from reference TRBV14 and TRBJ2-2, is EAGVTQFPSHSVIEKGQTVTLRCDPISGHDNLYWYRRVMGKEIKFLLHFVKESKQDESGMPNNRFLAERTGGTYSTLKVQPAELEDSGVYFCASNRENTGELFFGEGSRLTVL.

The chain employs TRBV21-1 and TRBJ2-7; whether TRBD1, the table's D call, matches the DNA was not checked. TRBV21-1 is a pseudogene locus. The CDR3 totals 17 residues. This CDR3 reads CASSNRTSWDPAYEQYF. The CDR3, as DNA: TGTGCCAGCAGCAACCGGACCTCGTGGGACCCAGCCTACGAGCAGTACTTC.

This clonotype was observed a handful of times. The chain's CDR3 is CSARELAGLYNEQFF. CDR3 in DNA: TGCAGTGCTAGAGAATTAGCGGGGTTATACAATGAGCAGTTCTTC. This sequence joins TRBV20-1 and TRBJ2-1, with 8 bases identical to TRBD2. The CDR3 sequence is 15 residues long. V lost 0 bases and J lost 4; bases outside the gene matches: 5. Germline V gives CDR1 DFQATT, CDR2 SNEGSKA (reference sequence).

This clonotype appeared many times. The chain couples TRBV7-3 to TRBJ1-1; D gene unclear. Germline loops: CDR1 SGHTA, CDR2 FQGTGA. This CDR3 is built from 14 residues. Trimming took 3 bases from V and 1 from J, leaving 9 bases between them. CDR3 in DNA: TGTGCCAGCAGCTTTTCAGGTGGGAACACTGAAGCTTTCTTT. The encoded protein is CASSFSGGNTEAFF.

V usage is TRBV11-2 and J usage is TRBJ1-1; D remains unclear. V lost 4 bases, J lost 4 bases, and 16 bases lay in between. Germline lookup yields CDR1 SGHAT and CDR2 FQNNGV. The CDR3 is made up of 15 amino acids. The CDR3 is CASSSLALGPTEAFF. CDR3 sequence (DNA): TGTGCCAGCAGCTCTTTAGCGTTAGGCCCCACTGAAGCTTTCTTT.

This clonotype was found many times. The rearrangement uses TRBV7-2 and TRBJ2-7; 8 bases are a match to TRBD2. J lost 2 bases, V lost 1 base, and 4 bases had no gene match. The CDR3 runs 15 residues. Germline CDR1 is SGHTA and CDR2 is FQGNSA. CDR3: CASSLVSGGAYEQYF. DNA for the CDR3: TGTGCCAGCAGCTTAGTGAGCGGGGGAGCCTACGAGCAGTACTTC.

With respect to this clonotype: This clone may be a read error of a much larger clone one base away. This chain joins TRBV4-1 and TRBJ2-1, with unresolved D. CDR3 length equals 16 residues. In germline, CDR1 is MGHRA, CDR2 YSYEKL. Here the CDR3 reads CASSPRTGPQYKEQFF. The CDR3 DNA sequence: TGCGCCAGCAGCCCTCGGACCGGACCCCAATACAAAGAGCAGTTCTTC.

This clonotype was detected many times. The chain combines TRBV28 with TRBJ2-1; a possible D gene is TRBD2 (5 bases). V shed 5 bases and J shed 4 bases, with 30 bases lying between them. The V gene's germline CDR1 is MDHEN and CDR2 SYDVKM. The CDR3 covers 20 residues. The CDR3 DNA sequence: TGTGCCAGCAGTCCGGTTCCGGGGATCCACCCTCAGCCAGGATACAATGAGCAGTTCTTC. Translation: CASSPVPGIHPQPGYNEQFF. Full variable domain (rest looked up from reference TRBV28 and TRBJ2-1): DVKVTQSSRYLVKRTGEKVFLECVQDMDHENMFWYRQDPGLGLRLIYFSYDVKMKEKGDIPEGYSVSREKKERFSLILESASTNQTSMYLCASSPVPGIHPQPGYNEQFFGPGTRLTVL.

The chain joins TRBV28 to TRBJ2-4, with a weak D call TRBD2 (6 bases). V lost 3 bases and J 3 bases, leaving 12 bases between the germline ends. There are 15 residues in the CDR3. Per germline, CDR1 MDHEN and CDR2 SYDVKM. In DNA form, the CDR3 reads TGTGCCAGCAGTTTTCGGGGACTTGTCAAAAACATTCAGTACTTC. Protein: CASSFRGLVKNIQYF.

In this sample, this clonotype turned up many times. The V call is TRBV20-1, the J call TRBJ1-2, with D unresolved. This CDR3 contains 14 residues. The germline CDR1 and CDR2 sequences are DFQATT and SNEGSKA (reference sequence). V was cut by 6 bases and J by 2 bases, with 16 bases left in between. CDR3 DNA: TGCAGTGCCCAGTCGTTTACGGGCAACTATGGCTACACCTTC. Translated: CSAQSFTGNYGYTF.

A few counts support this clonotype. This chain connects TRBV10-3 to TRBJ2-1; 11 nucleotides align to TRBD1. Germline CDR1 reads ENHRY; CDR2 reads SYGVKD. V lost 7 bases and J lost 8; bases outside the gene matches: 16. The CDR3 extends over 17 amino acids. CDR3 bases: TGTGCCATCATCGTCGCGCTGGGACAGGGGGTGGAGGATGAGCAGTTCTTC. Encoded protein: CAIIVALGQGVEDEQFF.

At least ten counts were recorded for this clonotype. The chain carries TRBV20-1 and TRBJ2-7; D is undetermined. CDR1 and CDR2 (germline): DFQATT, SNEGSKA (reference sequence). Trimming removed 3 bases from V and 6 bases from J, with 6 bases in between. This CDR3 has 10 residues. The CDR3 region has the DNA TGCAGTGCTAGTTACGGCGAGCAGTACTTC. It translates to CSASYGEQYF.

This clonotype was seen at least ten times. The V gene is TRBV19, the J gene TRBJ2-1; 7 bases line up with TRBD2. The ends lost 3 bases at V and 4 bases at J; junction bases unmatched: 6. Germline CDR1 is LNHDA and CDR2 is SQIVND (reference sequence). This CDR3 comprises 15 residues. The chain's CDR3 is CASSMSSAGYNEQFF. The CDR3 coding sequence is TGTGCCAGTAGTATGTCGTCAGCGGGGTACAATGAGCAGTTCTTC.

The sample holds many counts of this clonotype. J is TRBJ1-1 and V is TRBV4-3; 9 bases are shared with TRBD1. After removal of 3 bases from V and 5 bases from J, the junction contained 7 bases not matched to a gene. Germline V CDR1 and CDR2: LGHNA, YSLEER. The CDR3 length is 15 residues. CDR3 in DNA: TGCGCCAGCAGCCAGGCACAGGGGGCAGGGACTGAAGCTTTCTTT. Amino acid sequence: CASSQAQGAGTEAFF.

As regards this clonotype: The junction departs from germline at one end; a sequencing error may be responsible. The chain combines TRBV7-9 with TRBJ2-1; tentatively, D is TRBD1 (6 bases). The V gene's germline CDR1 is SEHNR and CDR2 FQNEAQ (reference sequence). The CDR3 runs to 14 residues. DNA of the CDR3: TGTGCCAGCAGCTCCTCACGACGGGACAATGAGCAGTCCTTC. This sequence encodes CASSSSRRDNEQSF.

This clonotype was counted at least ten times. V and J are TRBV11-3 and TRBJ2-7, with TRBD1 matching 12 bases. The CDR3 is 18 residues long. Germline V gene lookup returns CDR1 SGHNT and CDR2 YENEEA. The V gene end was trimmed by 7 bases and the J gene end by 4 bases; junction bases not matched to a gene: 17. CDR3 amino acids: CASNGRWDRGQFAYEQYF. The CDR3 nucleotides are TGTGCCAGCAATGGCCGCTGGGACAGGGGGCAGTTTGCGTACGAGCAGTACTTC.